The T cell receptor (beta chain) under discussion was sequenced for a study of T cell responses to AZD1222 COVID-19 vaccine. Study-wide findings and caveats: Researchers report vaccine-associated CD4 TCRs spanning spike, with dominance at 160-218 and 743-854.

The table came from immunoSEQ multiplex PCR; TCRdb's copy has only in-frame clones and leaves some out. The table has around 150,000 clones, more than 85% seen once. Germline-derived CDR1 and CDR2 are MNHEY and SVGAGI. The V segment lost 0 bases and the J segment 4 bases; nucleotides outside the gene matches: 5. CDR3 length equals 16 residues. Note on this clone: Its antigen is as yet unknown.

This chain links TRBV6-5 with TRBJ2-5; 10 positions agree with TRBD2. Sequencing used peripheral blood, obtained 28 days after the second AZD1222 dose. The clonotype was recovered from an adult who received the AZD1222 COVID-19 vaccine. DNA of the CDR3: TGTGCCAGCAGTTACTCGTTCCTAGCGGGGGCAGAGACCCAGTACTTC. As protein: CASSYSFLAGAETQYF.